This entry is about one T cell receptor beta chain. Antigen: not known. Trimming cost V 5 bases and J 8 bases; bases outside gene matches: 8. This CDR3 is 14 amino acids long. Per germline, CDR1 LNHDA and CDR2 SQIVND (reference sequence). This nonspecific control used anti-CD3/anti-CD28 bead stimulation of CD4+ T cells. Sorting selected CD4+ T cells upregulating both CD40 ligand and CD69. Stimulated PBMCs had first been depleted of CD8+ T cells. Anti-CD28/CD49d costimulation, CD40-blocking antibody and enfuvirtide were given to CD8-depleted PBMCs for roughly 20 hours. The record originates from a study of persistence of HIV-infected CD4 T cells. General study points: Compared with CD3/CD28-stimulated cells, CMV- and Gag-responding cells showed lower TCRbeta richness. Antigen-responding cells were enriched for degenerate expanded CDR3beta sequences.

This was the immunoSEQ version 4 assay in survey mode. Sequencing was performed with immunoSEQ multiplex PCR; in TCRdb, only in-frame clones are kept and a portion is missing. The repertoire consists of about 45,000 clones, with approximately 90% occurring once and the leading ten covering 1.8%. The source was CD4+ T cells sorted from PBMCs after approximately 19-hour stimulation, collected from a patient who received antiretroviral therapy. The rearrangement joins TRBV19 to TRBJ1-4; 7 nucleotides line up with TRBD1. The receptor comes from an adult man with HIV who was CMV-seropositive. The chain's CDR3 is CASSPGQEREKLFF. As DNA, the CDR3 is TGTGCCAGTAGTCCTGGACAGGAGCGGGAAAAACTGTTTTTT.